This TCR beta chain is from a study of T cells in narcolepsy. The wider study: Enrolled donors included narcolepsy type 1 or type 2 patients and healthy controls.

As for this clone: Its antigen is currently unknown.

The repertoire was sequenced with immunoSEQ multiplex PCR; TCRdb's copy has only in-frame clones and lacks some. The data hold 25,000 to 35,000 clones, with roughly 90% observed a single time. Overall study results and limits: Autoreactive HCRT-specific and TRIB2-specific clonotypes were marked in same-patient CSF-versus-blood CD4+ comparisons. Healthy controls reportedly lacked the autoreactive clonotypes serially found in patients' blood.

The germline V gene has CDR1 MDHEN and CDR2 SYDVKM. The V end lost 3 bases, the J end lost 0 bases, and 11 bases lay between the germline ends. This CDR3 is 16 amino acids long. This clonotype was obtained from a human donor with narcolepsy. The V and J genes are TRBV28 and TRBJ2-2; D is perhaps TRBD1 (5 bases). Sequenced material: CD45RA- memory CD4+ T cells from PBMCs. The CDR3 nucleotides are TGTGCCAGCAGTTTGATGGACACTTCGAACACCGGGGAGCTGTTTTTT. Protein sequence: CASSLMDTSNTGELFF.